This T cell receptor (beta chain) was obtained from a study of T cell responses to AZD1222 COVID-19 vaccine. Study-level results: Possibly, clonal diversity was underestimated; donors were largely white British and included more females.

CDR1 and CDR2 from the germline V gene are SNHLY and FYNNEI. CDR3 size: 14 residues. The ends were cut back, 3 bases at V and 4 bases at J, with 12 bases in the middle. Comments on this clone: Its target is unknown.

Produced via immunoSEQ multiplex PCR; TCRdb's table is partial and in-frame only. The data contain about 150,000 clones, approximately 93% of them singletons. The receptor was isolated from an adult who received the AZD1222 COVID-19 vaccine. The material was peripheral blood, obtained 28 days after the second AZD1222 dose. This chain uses TRBV2 with TRBJ1-2; possible D gene TRBD1, 5 bases. CDR3 in amino acids: CASSDRAGTYGYTF. CDR3 nucleotide sequence: TGTGCCAGCAGTGATCGGGCAGGGACCTATGGCTACACCTTC.